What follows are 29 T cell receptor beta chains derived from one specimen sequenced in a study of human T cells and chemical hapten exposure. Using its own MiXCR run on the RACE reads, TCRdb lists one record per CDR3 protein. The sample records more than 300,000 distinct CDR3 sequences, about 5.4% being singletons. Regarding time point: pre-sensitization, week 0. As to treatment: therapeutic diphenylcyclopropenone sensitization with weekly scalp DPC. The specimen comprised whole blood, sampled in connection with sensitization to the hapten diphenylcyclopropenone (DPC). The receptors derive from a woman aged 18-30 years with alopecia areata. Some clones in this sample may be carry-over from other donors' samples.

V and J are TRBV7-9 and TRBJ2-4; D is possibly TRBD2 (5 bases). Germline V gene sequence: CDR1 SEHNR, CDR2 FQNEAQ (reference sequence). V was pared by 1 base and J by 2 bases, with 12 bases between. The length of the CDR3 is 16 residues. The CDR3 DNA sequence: TGTGCCAGCAGCTTAGGACGGGGTCTAACCAAAAACATTCAGTACTTC. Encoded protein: CASSLGRGLTKNIQYF.

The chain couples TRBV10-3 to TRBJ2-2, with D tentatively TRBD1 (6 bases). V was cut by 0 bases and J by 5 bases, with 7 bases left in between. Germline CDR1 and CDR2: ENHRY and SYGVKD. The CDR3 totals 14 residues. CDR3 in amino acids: CAISESQGTGELFF. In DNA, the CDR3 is TGTGCCATCAGTGAGTCGCAGGGGACCGGGGAGCTGTTTTTT.

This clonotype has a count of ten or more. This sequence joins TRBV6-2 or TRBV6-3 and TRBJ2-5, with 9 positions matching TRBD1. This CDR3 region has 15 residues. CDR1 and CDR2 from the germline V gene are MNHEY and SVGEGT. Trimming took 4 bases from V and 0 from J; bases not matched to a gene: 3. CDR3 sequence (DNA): TGTGCCAGCAGTTCCGGGACAGGGAACCAAGAGACCCAGTACTTC. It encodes CASSSGTGNQETQYF.

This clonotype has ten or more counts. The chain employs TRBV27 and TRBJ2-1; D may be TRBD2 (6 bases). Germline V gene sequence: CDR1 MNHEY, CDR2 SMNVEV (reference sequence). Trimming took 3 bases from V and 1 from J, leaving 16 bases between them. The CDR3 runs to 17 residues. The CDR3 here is CASSFGGGGASYNEQFF. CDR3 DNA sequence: TGTGCCAGCAGTTTTGGCGGTGGCGGGGCTTCCTACAATGAGCAGTTCTTC.

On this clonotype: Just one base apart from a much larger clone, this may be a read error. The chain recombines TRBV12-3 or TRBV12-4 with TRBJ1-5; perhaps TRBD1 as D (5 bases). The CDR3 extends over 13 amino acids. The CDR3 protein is CASNLDSNQPRHF. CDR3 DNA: TGTGCCAGCAACCTCGACAGCAATCAGCCCCGGCATTTT.

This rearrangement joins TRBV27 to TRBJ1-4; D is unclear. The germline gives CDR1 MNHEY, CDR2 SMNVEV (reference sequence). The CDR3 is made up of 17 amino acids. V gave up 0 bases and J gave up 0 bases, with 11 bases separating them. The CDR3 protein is CASSLSGQTPTNEKLFF. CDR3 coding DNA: TGTGCCAGCAGTTTATCCGGCCAAACGCCAACTAATGAAAAACTGTTTTTT.

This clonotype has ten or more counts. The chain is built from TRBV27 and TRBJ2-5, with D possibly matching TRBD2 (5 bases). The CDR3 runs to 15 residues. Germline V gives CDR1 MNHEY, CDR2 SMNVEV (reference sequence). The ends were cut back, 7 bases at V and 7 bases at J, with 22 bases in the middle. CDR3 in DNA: TGTGCCAGCACTCCATTCCCCCGGGGAACTGGGACCCAGTACTTC. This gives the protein CASTPFPRGTGTQYF.

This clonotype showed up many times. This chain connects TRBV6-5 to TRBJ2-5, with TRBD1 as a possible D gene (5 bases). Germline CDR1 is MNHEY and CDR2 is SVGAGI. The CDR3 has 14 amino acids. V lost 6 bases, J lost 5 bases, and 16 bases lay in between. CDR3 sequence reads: CASSPYQGGETQYF. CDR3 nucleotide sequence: TGTGCCAGCAGCCCTTACCAGGGTGGGGAGACCCAGTACTTC.

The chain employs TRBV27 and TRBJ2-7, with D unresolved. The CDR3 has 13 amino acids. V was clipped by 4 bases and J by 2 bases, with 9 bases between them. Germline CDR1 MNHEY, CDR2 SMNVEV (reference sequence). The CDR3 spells CASSYRRAYEQYF. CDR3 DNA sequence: TGTGCCAGCAGTTATCGGAGAGCCTACGAGCAGTACTTC.

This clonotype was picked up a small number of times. The chain's CDR3 is CASSVHGYTF. The CDR3 DNA follows: TGTGCCAGCAGCGTACATGGCTACACCTTC. The gene calls are TRBV2 and TRBJ1-2; D is unclear. Per the germline V gene, CDR1 is SNHLY and CDR2 is FYNNEI. Trimming shortened V by 6 bases and J by 6 bases, and 5 bases separated the two germline ends. This CDR3 has 10 residues.

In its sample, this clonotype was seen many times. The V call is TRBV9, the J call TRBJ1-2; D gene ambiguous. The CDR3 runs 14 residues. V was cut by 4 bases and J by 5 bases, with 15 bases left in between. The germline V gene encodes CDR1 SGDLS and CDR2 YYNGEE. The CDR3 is CASSPGMETYGYTF. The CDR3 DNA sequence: TGTGCCAGCAGCCCAGGCATGGAGACATATGGCTACACCTTC.

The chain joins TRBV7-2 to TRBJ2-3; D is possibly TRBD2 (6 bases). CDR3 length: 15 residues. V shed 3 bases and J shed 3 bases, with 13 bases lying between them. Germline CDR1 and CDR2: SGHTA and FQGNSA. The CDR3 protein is CASSFRLVGTDTQYF. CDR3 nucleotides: TGTGCCAGCAGCTTCCGACTAGTAGGAACAGATACGCAGTATTTT.

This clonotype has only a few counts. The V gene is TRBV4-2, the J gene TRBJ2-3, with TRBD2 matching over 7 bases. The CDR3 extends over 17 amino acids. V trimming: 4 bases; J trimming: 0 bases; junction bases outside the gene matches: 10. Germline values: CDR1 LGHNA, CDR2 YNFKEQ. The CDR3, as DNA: TGTGCCAGCAGCCGACTAGAAGCGGGGACTAGCACAGATACGCAGTATTTT. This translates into CASSRLEAGTSTDTQYF.

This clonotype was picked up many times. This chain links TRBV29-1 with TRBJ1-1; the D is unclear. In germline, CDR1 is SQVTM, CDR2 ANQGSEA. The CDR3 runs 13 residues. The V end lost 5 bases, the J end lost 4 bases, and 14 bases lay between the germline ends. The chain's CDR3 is CSVQVGPGTEAFF. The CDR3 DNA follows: TGCAGCGTTCAGGTCGGGCCTGGCACTGAAGCTTTCTTT.

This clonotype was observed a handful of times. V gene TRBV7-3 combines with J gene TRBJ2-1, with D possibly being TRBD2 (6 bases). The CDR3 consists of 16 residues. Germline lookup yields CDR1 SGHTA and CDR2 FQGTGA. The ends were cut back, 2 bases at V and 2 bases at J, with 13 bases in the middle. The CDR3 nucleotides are TGTGCCAGCAGCTTATTTGGGACTCGAACCTACAATGAGCAGTTCTTC. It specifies CASSLFGTRTYNEQFF. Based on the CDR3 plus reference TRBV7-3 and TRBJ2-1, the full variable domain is GAGVSQTPSNKVTEKGKYVELRCDPISGHTALYWYRQSLGQGPEFLIYFQGTGAADDSGLPNDRFFAVRPEGSVSTLKIQRTERGDSAVYLCASSLFGTRTYNEQFFGPGTRLTVL.

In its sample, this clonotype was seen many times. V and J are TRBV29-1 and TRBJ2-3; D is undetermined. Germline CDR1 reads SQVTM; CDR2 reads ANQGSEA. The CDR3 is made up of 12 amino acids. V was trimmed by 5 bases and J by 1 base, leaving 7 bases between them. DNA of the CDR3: TGCAGCGTTAGACCTCGCACAGATACGCAGTATTTT. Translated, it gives CSVRPRTDTQYF.

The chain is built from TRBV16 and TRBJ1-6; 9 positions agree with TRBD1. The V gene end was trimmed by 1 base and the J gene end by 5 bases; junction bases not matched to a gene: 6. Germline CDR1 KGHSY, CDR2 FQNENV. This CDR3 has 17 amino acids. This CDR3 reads CASSQLDRGRDNSPLHF. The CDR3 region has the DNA TGTGCCAGCAGCCAATTGGACAGGGGTAGGGATAATTCACCCCTCCACTTT.

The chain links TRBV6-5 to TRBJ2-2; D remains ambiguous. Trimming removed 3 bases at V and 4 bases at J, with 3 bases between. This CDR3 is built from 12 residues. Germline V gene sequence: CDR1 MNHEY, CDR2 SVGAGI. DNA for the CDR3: TGTGCCAGCAGTTATGCCACCGGGGAGCTGTTTTTT. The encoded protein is CASSYATGELFF.

The CDR3 DNA reads TGCAGTGCTAGAGACCCCAGGACAGAACAAACCACAGATACGCAGTATTTT. Translating gives CSARDPRTEQTTDTQYF. This sequence joins TRBV20-1 and TRBJ2-3, with D maybe TRBD1 (6 bases). V dropped 0 bases and J dropped 2 bases, with 18 bases sitting between them. The length of the CDR3 is 17 residues. The germline CDR1 and CDR2 sequences are DFQATT and SNEGSKA (reference sequence).

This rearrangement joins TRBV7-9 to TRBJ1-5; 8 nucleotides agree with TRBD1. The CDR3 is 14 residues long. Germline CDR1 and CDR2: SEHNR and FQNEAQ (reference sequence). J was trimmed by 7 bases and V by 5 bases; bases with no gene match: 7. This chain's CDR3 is CASSGQGLDQPQHF. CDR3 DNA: TGTGCCAGCAGCGGACAGGGTTTGGACCAGCCCCAGCATTTT.

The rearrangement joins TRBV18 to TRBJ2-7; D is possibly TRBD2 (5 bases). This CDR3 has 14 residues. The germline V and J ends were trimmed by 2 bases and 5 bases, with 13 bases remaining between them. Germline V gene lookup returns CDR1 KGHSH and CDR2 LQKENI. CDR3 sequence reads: CASSPADGEDEQYF. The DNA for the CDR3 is TGTGCCAGCTCACCAGCAGACGGGGAAGACGAGCAGTACTTC.

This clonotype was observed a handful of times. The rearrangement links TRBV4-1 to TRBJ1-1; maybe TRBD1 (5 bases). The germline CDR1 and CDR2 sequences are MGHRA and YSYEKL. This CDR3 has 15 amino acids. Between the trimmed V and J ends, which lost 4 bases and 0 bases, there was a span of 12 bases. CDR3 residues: CASSLVRGLNTEAFF. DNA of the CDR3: TGCGCCAGCAGCCTTGTTAGGGGTTTGAACACTGAAGCTTTCTTT.

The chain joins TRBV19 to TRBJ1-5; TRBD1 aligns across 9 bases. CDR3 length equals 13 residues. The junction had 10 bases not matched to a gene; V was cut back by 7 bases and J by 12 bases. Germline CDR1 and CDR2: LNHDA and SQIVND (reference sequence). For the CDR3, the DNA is TGTGCCAGTACTGCTGAGGACAGGGGACACCAGCATTTT. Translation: CASTAEDRGHQHF.

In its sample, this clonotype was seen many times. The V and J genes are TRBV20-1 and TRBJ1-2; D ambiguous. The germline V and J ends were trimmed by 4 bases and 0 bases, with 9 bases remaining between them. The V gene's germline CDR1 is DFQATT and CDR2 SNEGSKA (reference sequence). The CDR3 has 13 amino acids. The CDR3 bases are TGCAGTGCTATTAATACAGCTAACTATGGCTACACCTTC. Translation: CSAINTANYGYTF.

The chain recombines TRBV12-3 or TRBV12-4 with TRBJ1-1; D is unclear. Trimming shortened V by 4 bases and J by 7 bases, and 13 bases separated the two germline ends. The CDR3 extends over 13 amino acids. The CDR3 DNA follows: TGTGCCAGCAGTTCCCTGGATCGGGGTGAAGCTTTCTTT. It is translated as CASSSLDRGEAFF.

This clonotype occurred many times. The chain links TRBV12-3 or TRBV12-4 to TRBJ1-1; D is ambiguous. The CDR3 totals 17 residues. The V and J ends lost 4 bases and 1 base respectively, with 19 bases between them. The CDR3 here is CASSSPRFSEENTEAFF. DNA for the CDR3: TGTGCCAGCAGTTCCCCCCGGTTCAGCGAGGAGAACACTGAAGCTTTCTTT.

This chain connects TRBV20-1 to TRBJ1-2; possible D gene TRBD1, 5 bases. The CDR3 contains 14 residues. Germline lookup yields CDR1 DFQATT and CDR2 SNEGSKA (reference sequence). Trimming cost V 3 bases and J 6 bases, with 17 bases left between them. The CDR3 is CSARAGALAHGYTF. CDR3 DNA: TGCAGTGCTAGGGCTGGGGCCTTAGCCCATGGCTACACCTTC.

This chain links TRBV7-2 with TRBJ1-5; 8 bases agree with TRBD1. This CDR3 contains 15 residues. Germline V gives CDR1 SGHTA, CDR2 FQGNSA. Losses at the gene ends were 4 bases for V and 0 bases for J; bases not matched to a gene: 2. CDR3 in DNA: TGTGCCAGCAGCTCGGACAGGGCTAGCAATCAGCCCCAGCATTTT. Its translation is CASSSDRASNQPQHF.

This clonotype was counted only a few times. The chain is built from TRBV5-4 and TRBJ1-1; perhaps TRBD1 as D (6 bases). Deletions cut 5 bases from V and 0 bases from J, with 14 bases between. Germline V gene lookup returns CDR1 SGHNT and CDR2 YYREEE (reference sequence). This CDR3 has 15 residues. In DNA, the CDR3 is TGTGCCAGCAGTTCCGGGACACAGATGAACACTGAAGCTTTCTTT. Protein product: CASSSGTQMNTEAFF.